The entry that follows covers one TCR beta chain sequence. Its antigen is unidentified. The germline gives CDR1 MNHEY, CDR2 SVGAGI. This CDR3 contains 16 residues. Trimming cost V 6 bases and J 1 base, with 15 bases left between them. These data originate in a study of early T cells in non-severe SARS-CoV-2 infection. About the study: From unsorted whole blood, bulk RNA was sequenced, and the chains remained unpaired. Notes on the study in general: Anti-spike CD8 responses were favored by VDJdb matching, which missed private and CD4 specificities.

Separate cDNA molecules each had unique molecular identifiers attached to them. TCRdb used MiXCR to reprocess the 5' RACE reads, holding one entry per CDR3 protein. In the table there are 100,000 to 150,000 distinct CDR3 sequences, about 16% of which are singletons. This chain joins TRBV6-5 and TRBJ2-2; perhaps D is TRBD1 or TRBD2 (5 bases each). The TCR sequence derives from an adult who was a healthcare worker with PCR-confirmed SARS-CoV-2 infection or an uninfected control (not recorded which). Sample: whole blood. The CDR3 sequence is CASSPPGRMNTGELFF. The CDR3 DNA reads TGTGCCAGCAGCCCTCCGGGACGGATGAACACCGGGGAGCTGTTTTTT.